The T cell receptor beta chain described here comes from a study of cytomegalovirus exposure and HLA in healthy donors. The wider study: Genotyping showed 81% of 398 donors falling in the Caucasian-associated ancestry cluster.

On this clone: Its antigen is undetermined.

Study observations and caveats: Per a later analysis, HLA-associated TCR beta chains showed more clonal expansion than other, equally common TCR beta chains.

In the PCR, 60 Vbeta and 13 Jbeta primers were used. Per the original data handling: Later analysis identified 80 million to 90 million unique TCR beta chains, 9 million to 13 million shared. Here immunoSEQ multiplex PCR was the method, and the copy in TCRdb shows in-frame clones only, minus some. The V and J calls and clone size were taken over from that table, and D and trimming were inferred from the DNA. This repertoire shows around 63,000 clones, 80% to 90% found once; its top ten account for 2.5% to 3%. V was shortened by 4 bases and J by 3 bases, with 12 bases between the two germline ends. The CDR3 is 14 amino acids. CDR1 and CDR2 from the germline V gene are LGHNA and YSLEER.

This TCR was recovered from a woman in her 30s in good health and CMV-seronegative. The chain is built from TRBV4-3 and TRBJ1-2, with TRBD1 as a possible D gene (5 bases). The sequenced sample consisted of PBMCs. The CDR3 DNA is TGCGCCAGCAGCCCAGCAGGGAGGGACTATGGCTACACCTTC. Its protein product is CASSPAGRDYGYTF.